The 30 T cell receptor beta chains in this list originate from one sample, sequenced in a study of T cells in Graves' hyperthyroidism and ophthalmopathy. It was RNA transcripts that yielded the amplified TCR beta CDR3 regions. Primed by the HTBI set, a first-round RT-PCR was run on the TCR CDR3. MiXCR was run by TCRdb on the multiplex PCR reads, yielding one entry per CDR3 protein. This sample has roughly 160,000 distinct CDR3 sequences, with roughly 10% found just once. Sequenced input: blood. The receptors here all came from a young woman with Graves' hyperthyroidism that later progressed to Graves' ophthalmopathy.

This clonotype appeared many times. The chain combines TRBV15 with TRBJ2-3, with D possibly being TRBD1 (5 bases). The V end lost 5 bases, the J end lost 2 bases, and 8 bases lay between the germline ends. Germline CDR1 is LNHNV and CDR2 is YYDKDF (reference sequence). This CDR3 contains 13 residues. The CDR3 DNA is TGTGCCACCAGCGGGGCGAACACAGATACGCAGTATTTT. Translating gives CATSGANTDTQYF.

This clonotype has ten or more counts. The CDR3 region has the DNA TGCGCCAGCACTTATTTAGAGGGCACTGAAGCTTTCTTT. Translating gives CASTYLEGTEAFF. V is TRBV5-1 and J is TRBJ1-1; D gene unclear. V was trimmed by 6 bases and J by 4 bases, leaving 13 bases between them. Germline CDR1 and CDR2: SGHRS and YFSETQ. This CDR3 region has 13 residues.

This clonotype appeared many times. The gene calls are TRBV9 and TRBJ2-3, with 8 bases identical to TRBD2. V lost 4 bases to trimming and J lost 5 bases; unmatched junction nucleotides: 6. Germline CDR1 is SGDLS and CDR2 is YYNGEE. This CDR3 region has 14 residues. In DNA, the CDR3 is TGTGCCAGCAGCACGAGCGGGAGTGAAGATACGCAGTATTTT. It yields the protein CASSTSGSEDTQYF.

This clonotype was seen many times. The chain has TRBV28 and TRBJ2-7; 9 bases agree with TRBD2. V lost 4 bases, J lost 5 bases, and 9 bases stayed unmatched. The CDR3 is 15 residues long. Germline V CDR1 and CDR2: MDHEN, SYDVKM. CDR3 nucleotide sequence: TGTGCCAGCAGTTCGGCGGGGGGGAGTCCCAACGAGCAGTACTTC. This codes for CASSSAGGSPNEQYF.

By sample share, this clonotype is medium-sized. The chain is built from TRBV4-1 and TRBJ1-1; D ambiguous. The V end lost 2 bases, the J end lost 3 bases, and 10 bases lay between the germline ends. The CDR3 totals 14 residues. Germline CDR1 MGHRA, CDR2 YSYEKL. As DNA, the CDR3 is TGCGCCAGCAGCCAAACCCAGTGGGACACTGAAGCTTTCTTT. Amino acids: CASSQTQWDTEAFF.

In its sample, this clonotype was seen many times. V gene TRBV12-3 or TRBV12-4 combines with J gene TRBJ2-1, with a tentative D call TRBD1 (5 bases). The length of the CDR3 is 15 residues. Trimming stripped 6 bases from V and 6 bases from J, with 18 bases between. The chain's CDR3 is CASRVGQVTTNEQFF. The CDR3 nucleotides read TGTGCCAGCAGGGTTGGACAAGTTACAACCAATGAGCAGTTCTTC.

This clonotype was seen only a few times. CDR3 in amino acids: CASTLDGQANTGELFF. The CDR3 DNA is TGTGCCAGCACCCTTGACGGACAGGCAAACACCGGGGAGCTGTTTTTT. The chain couples TRBV5-4 to TRBJ2-2, with 7 bases aligning to TRBD1. In germline, CDR1 is SGHNT, CDR2 YYREEE (reference sequence). The V and J ends lost 6 bases and 2 bases, in that order; junction bases with no gene match: 10. The CDR3 has 16 residues.

There are many counts of this clonotype. V is TRBV19 and J is TRBJ2-3; 9 positions agree with TRBD1. The CDR3 extends over 12 amino acids. The trim removed 5 bases at V and 7 bases at J, leaving 1 base unmatched. Germline CDR1 is LNHDA and CDR2 is SQIVND (reference sequence). The CDR3 nucleotides read TGTGCCAGTAGTGGGACAGGGAATACGCAGTATTTT. This gives the protein CASSGTGNTQYF.

This clonotype showed up many times. J is TRBJ1-1 and V is TRBV4-1; no firm D call. Per the germline V gene, CDR1 is MGHRA and CDR2 is YSYEKL. V lost 0 bases to trimming and J lost 1 base, with 9 bases between them. The CDR3 sequence is 15 residues long. In DNA form, the CDR3 reads TGCGCCAGCAGCCAAGATACCCCAGCGAACACTGAAGCTTTCTTT. Translating gives CASSQDTPANTEAFF.

This clonotype has ten or more counts. This chain uses TRBV18 with TRBJ1-1; 8 nucleotides agree with TRBD1. Germline CDR1 KGHSH, CDR2 LQKENI. The CDR3 is 14 amino acids. The V and J ends lost 4 bases and 3 bases, in that order; junction bases with no gene match: 4. The CDR3: CASSQNRGDTEAFF. CDR3 bases: TGTGCCAGCTCACAAAACAGGGGGGACACTGAAGCTTTCTTT.

The chain has TRBV25-1 and TRBJ2-3; D might be TRBD2 (6 bases). The ends were cut back, 1 base at V and 2 bases at J, with 13 bases in the middle. CDR3 length equals 16 residues. Germline CDR1 reads MGHDK; CDR2 reads SYGVNS. CDR3 protein: CASSEWGRDSTDTQYF. Here the CDR3 DNA reads TGTGCCAGCAGTGAATGGGGCCGGGACTCCACAGATACGCAGTATTTT. Based on the CDR3 plus reference TRBV25-1 and TRBJ2-3, the full variable domain is EADIYQTPRYLVIGTGKKITLECSQTMGHDKMYWYQQDPGMELHLIHYSYGVNSTEKGDLSSESTVSRIRTEHFPLTLESARPSHTSQYLCASSEWGRDSTDTQYFGPGTRLTVL.

The chain combines TRBV29-1 with TRBJ2-1, with 8 bases lining up with TRBD2. The CDR3 extends over 13 amino acids. V shed 8 bases and J 5 bases; nucleotides not matched to a gene: 8. Germline V gene data show CDR1 as SQVTM and CDR2 as ANQGSEA. The CDR3 region has the DNA TGCAGCTCGGGGGGACTAGGACACAATGAGCAGTTCTTC. Translated, it gives CSSGGLGHNEQFF.

This clonotype has ten or more counts. This chain links TRBV19 with TRBJ1-3, with D unclear. CDR1 LNHDA and CDR2 SQIVND come from the germline V gene (reference sequence). The CDR3 sequence is 12 residues long. Between the trimmed V and J ends, which lost 3 bases and 4 bases, there was a span of 4 bases. The DNA for the CDR3 is TGTGCCAGTAGTATTGAAGGAAACACCATATATTTT. This gives the protein CASSIEGNTIYF.

The CDR3 here is CASSLSGGSNQPQHF. In DNA, the CDR3 is TGCGCCAGCAGCTTGTCGGGCGGGAGCAATCAGCCCCAGCATTTT. This chain links TRBV5-1 with TRBJ1-5, with unresolved D. Germline V gene sequence: CDR1 SGHRS, CDR2 YFSETQ. With 1 base removed from V and 1 base from J, the gap between germline ends came to 9 bases. The CDR3 is 15 residues long.

The rearrangement uses TRBV5-4 and TRBJ2-3, with 7 bases matching TRBD1. The ends lost 0 bases at V and 4 bases at J; junction bases unmatched: 8. CDR3 length equals 16 residues. Per germline, CDR1 SGHNT and CDR2 YYREEE (reference sequence). CDR3 in DNA: TGTGCCAGCAGCTTGGGAAAGACAGGGCCGGCAGATACGCAGTATTTT. This sequence encodes CASSLGKTGPADTQYF.

This clonotype has only a few counts. This may be a read error: a much more frequent sequence differs by one nucleotide. J is TRBJ2-1 and V is TRBV2; D is possibly TRBD1 (6 bases). The germline gives CDR1 SNHLY, CDR2 FYNNEI. The CDR3 is made up of 19 amino acids. The CDR3 nucleotides are TGTGCCAGCAGTGATTTCGGAACAGGGAGATTTATTACAGACAATGAGCAGCTCTTC. The encoded protein is CASSDFGTGRFITDNEQLF. The full variable domain, its missing parts supplied by reference TRBV2 and TRBJ2-1, is EPEVTQTPSHQVTQMGQEVILRCVPISNHLYFYWYRQILGQKVEFLVSFYNNEISEKSEIFDDQFSVERPDGSNFTLKIRSTKLEDSAMYFCASSDFGTGRFITDNEQLFGPGTRLTVL.

The chain is built from TRBV5-4 and TRBJ1-2; TRBD1 agrees at 7 bases. Germline CDR1 and CDR2: SGHNT and YYREEE (reference sequence). V gave up 5 bases and J gave up 3 bases; unmatched junction bases: 10. The CDR3 is 15 amino acids. CDR3 nucleotide sequence: TGTGCCAGCAGACTCGAGACAGGGAATTACTATGGCTACACCTTC. Translation: CASRLETGNYYGYTF.

This clonotype was counted ten times or more. CDR3 sequence reads: CSASSSSTDTQYF. Here the CDR3 DNA reads TGCAGTGCTAGCTCTTCTAGCACAGATACGCAGTATTTT. This sequence joins TRBV20-1 and TRBJ2-3; D unresolved. The CDR3 loop spans 13 amino acids. The V and J ends lost 3 bases and 0 bases respectively, with 7 bases between them. CDR1 is DFQATT, CDR2 SNEGSKA, per germline (reference sequence).

Note on this clonotype: This could be a read error, since a much larger clone is one nucleotide away. The genes are TRBV10-3 and TRBJ2-5; 8 bases agree with TRBD2. The V gene's germline CDR1 is ENHRY and CDR2 SYGVKD. The CDR3 contains 14 residues. CDR3 in DNA: TGTGCCATCAGTGCGGGGGGGAATGGAGAGACCCAGGACTTC. It translates to CAISAGGNGETQDF.

As regards this clonotype: This may arise from a read error, as a much more abundant clone is one base away. The V call is TRBV20-1, the J call TRBJ1-5, with D unclear. V was shortened by 3 bases and J by 2 bases, with 11 bases between the two germline ends. From germline, CDR1 is DFQATT and CDR2 SNEGSKA (reference sequence). The CDR3 consists of 14 residues. CDR3 loop: CSASGGEGNQPQHF. Here the CDR3 DNA reads TGCAGTGCTAGCGGCGGGGAGGGCAATCAGCCCCAGCATTTT.

The V call is TRBV29-1, the J call TRBJ2-7; D call uncertain. V was pared by 7 bases and J by 3 bases, with 19 bases between. CDR1 and CDR2 (germline): SQVTM, ANQGSEA. The CDR3 extends over 14 amino acids. The DNA for the CDR3 is TGCAGCGCCATAACGGGCAGTGTATACTACGAGCAGTACTTC. Its protein product is CSAITGSVYYEQYF.

A remark on this clonotype: A read error is possible here, since a much larger clone lies one base away. The chain has TRBV18 and TRBJ1-5; D call uncertain. The CDR3 has 15 amino acids. Per the germline V gene, CDR1 is KGHSH and CDR2 is LQKENI. CDR3 sequence (DNA): TGTGCCAGCCCACCAGGCAGCAATAGCAATCAGCCCCAGCATTTT. Translating it yields CASPPGSNSNQPQHF.

This clonotype was seen a handful of times. The CDR3 loop is CASSTRTSGRVGTGELFF. CDR3 nucleotides: TGTGCCAGTAGTACCCGGACTAGCGGGAGGGTTGGCACCGGGGAGCTGTTTTTT. The chain joins TRBV19 to TRBJ2-2; 15 bases agree with TRBD2. Germline-derived CDR1 and CDR2 are LNHDA and SQIVND (reference sequence). With 4 bases clipped from V and 4 bases from J, the junction kept 7 bases outside the gene matches. CDR3 length: 18 amino acids.

This clonotype was found many times. This chain links TRBV18 with TRBJ1-2, with D tentatively TRBD1 (5 bases). V dropped 0 bases and J dropped 8 bases, with 10 bases sitting between them. Germline V lookup: CDR1 KGHSH, CDR2 LQKENI. The CDR3 is made up of 13 amino acids. Here the CDR3 reads CASSPPIRDGYTF. The CDR3 DNA reads TGTGCCAGCTCACCACCTATCAGGGACGGCTACACCTTC.

The genes are TRBV5-6 and TRBJ2-2; TRBD2 might be the D (6 bases). V lost 10 bases and J lost 2, with 15 bases in between. This CDR3 contains 14 residues. In germline, CDR1 is SGHDT, CDR2 YYEEEE. This chain's CDR3 is CAWSHGGNTGELFF. In DNA form, the CDR3 reads TGTGCCTGGTCCCACGGGGGTAACACCGGGGAGCTGTTTTTT.

This clonotype was counted ten times or more. The V call is TRBV6-1, the J call TRBJ2-7; TRBD2 aligns across 10 bases. CDR3 length: 14 amino acids. Trimming at V came to 6 bases and at J to 4 bases, leaving 6 bases not matched to a gene. CDR1 is MNHNS, CDR2 SASEGT, per germline. The DNA of the CDR3 is TGTGCCAGCAGCGAAACTAGCGGGAAGTACGAGCAGTACTTC. Translated, it gives CASSETSGKYEQYF.

In its sample, this clonotype was seen many times. This sequence joins TRBV20-1 and TRBJ2-5; D is possibly TRBD2 (5 bases). Germline lookup yields CDR1 DFQATT and CDR2 SNEGSKA (reference sequence). Trimming removed 1 base from V and 7 bases from J, with 16 bases in between. The CDR3 runs 14 residues. In DNA form, the CDR3 reads TGCAGTGCTAGAGTCAGGAGCGGAGTGGGGACCCAGTACTTC. The encoded protein is CSARVRSGVGTQYF.

In its sample, this clonotype was seen many times. V gene TRBV12-3 or TRBV12-4 combines with J gene TRBJ2-3, with D maybe TRBD2 (6 bases). Trimming pared 3 bases from V and 3 bases from J, leaving 10 bases between. This CDR3 has 14 residues. In DNA, the CDR3 is TGTGCCAGCAGTTTTGCGGGAAAGACAGATACGCAGTATTTT. This codes for CASSFAGKTDTQYF.

The rearrangement links TRBV20-1 to TRBJ2-2; D gene ambiguous. There are 15 residues in the CDR3. The germline gives CDR1 DFQATT, CDR2 SNEGSKA (reference sequence). V gave up 1 base and J gave up 3 bases, with 12 bases separating them. CDR3 sequence reads: CSARAAIPDTGELFF. CDR3 bases: TGCAGTGCTAGAGCAGCAATCCCTGACACCGGGGAGCTGTTTTTT.

This clonotype showed up many times. V is TRBV30 and J is TRBJ1-5; D gene unclear. Trimming left V 0 bases short and J 3 bases short, with 6 bases between. The CDR3 spans 13 residues. Per the germline V gene, CDR1 is GTSNPN and CDR2 is SVGIG (reference sequence). The CDR3 reads CAWSVRSNQPQHF. CDR3 DNA sequence: TGTGCCTGGAGTGTTAGGTCCAATCAGCCCCAGCATTTT.